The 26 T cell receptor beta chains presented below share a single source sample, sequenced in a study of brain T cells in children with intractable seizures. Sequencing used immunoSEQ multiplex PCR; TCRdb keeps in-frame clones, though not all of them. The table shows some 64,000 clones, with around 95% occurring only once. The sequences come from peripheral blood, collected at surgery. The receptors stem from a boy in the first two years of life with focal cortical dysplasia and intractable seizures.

The CDR3 coding sequence is TGTGCCAGCAGTGAGCTCGGAGACGATGGCTACACCTTC. It encodes CASSELGDDGYTF. V is TRBV25-1 and J is TRBJ1-2; D gene uncertain. Germline assignment: CDR1 MGHDK and CDR2 SYGVNS. The CDR3 sequence is 13 residues long. The V end was cut by 3 bases, the J end by 6 bases, with 11 bases between.

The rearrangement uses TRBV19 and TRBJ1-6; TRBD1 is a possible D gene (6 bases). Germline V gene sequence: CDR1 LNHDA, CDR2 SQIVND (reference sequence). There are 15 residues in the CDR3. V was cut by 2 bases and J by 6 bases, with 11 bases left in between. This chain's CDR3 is CASSISGAGNSPLHF. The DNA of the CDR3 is TGTGCCAGTAGTATATCGGGGGCGGGTAATTCACCCCTCCACTTT. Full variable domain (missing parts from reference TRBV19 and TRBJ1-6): DGGITQSPKYLFRKEGQNVTLSCEQNLNHDAMYWYRQDPGQGLRLIYYSQIVNDFQKGDIAEGYSVSREKKESFPLTVTSAQKNPTAFYLCASSISGAGNSPLHFGNGTRLTVT.

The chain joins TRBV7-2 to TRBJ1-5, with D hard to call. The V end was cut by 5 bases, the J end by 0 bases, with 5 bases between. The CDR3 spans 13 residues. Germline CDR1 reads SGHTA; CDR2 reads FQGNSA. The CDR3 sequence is CASSVDSNQPQHF. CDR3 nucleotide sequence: TGTGCCAGCAGCGTTGATAGCAATCAGCCCCAGCATTTT.

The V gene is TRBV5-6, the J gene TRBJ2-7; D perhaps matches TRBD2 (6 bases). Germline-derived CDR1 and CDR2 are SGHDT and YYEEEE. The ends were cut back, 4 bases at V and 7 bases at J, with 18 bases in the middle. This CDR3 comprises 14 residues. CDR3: CASSPDLGAGEQYF. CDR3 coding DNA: TGTGCCAGCAGCCCGGATCTCGGGGCGGGGGAGCAGTACTTC.

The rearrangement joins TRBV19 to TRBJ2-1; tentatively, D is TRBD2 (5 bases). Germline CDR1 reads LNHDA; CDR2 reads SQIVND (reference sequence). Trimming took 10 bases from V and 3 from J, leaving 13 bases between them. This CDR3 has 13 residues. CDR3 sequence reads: CATRYRDYNEQFF. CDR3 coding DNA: TGTGCCACCCGTTACCGGGACTACAATGAGCAGTTCTTC.

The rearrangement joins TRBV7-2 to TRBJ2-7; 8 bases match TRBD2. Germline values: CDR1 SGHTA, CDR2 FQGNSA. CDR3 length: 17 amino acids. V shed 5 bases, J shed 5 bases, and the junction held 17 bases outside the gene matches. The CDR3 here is CASSQPDRKRGTNEQYF. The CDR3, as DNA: TGTGCCAGCAGCCAACCCGACCGAAAGCGGGGGACGAACGAGCAGTACTTC.

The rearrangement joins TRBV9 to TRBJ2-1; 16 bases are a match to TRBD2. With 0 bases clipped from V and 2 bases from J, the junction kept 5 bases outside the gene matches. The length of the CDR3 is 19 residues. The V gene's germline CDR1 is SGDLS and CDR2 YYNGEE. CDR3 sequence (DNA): TGTGCCAGCAGCGTAGCTGAGGGACTAGCGGGGGGGCCCTACAATGAGCAGTTCTTC. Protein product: CASSVAEGLAGGPYNEQFF.

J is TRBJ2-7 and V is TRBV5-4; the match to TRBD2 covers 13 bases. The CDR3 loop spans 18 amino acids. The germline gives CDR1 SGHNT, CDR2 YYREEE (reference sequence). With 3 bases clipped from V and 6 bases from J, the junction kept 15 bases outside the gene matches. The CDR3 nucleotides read TGTGCCAGCAGCTCCTCGACTAGCGGGAGGCTCGGTTTCCGCGAGCAGTACTTC. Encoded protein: CASSSSTSGRLGFREQYF.

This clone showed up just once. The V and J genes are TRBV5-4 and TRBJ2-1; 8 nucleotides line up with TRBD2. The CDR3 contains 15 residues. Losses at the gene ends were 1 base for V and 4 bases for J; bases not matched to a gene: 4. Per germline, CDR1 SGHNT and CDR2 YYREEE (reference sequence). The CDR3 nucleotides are TGTGCCAGCAGCTTGACCCGGGGGGGGTACAATGAGCAGTTCTTC. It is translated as CASSLTRGGYNEQFF. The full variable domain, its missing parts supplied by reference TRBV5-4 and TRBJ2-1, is ETGVTQSPTHLIKTRGQQVTLRCSSQSGHNTVSWYQQALGQGPQFIFQYYREEENGRGNFPPRFSGLQFPNYSSELNVNALELDDSALYLCASSLTRGGYNEQFFGPGTRLTVL.

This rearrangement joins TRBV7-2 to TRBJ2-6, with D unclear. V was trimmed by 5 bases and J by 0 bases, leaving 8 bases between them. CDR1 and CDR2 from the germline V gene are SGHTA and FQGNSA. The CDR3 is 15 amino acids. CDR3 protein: CASSPQPSGANVLTF. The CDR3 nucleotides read TGTGCCAGCAGCCCACAACCCTCTGGGGCCAACGTCCTGACTTTC.

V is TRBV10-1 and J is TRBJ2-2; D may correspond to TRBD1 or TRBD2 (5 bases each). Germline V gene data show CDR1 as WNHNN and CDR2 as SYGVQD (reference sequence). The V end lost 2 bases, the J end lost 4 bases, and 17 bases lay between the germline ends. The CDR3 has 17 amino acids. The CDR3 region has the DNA TGCGCCAGCAGTGAGCTCGGGACCTCTCTCTCCACCGGGGAGCTGTTTTTT. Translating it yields CASSELGTSLSTGELFF.

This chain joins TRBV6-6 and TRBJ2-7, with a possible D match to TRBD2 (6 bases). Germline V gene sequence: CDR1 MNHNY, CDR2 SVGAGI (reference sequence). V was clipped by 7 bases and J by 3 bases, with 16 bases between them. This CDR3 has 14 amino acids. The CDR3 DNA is TGTGCCAGCAAAGCGGGCCAGACCGACTACGAGCAGTACTTC. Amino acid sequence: CASKAGQTDYEQYF.

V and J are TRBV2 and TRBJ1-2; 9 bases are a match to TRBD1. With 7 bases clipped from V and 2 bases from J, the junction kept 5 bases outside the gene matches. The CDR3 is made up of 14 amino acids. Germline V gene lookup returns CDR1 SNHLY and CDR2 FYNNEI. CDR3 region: CASTRGTGNYGYTF. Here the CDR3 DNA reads TGTGCCAGCACTAGAGGGACAGGGAACTATGGCTACACCTTC.

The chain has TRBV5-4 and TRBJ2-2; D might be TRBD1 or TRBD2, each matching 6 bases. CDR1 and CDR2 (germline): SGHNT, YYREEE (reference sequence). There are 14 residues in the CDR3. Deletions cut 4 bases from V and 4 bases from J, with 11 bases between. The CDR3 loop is CASSPRGLTGELFF. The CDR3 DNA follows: TGTGCCAGCAGCCCCAGGGGACTCACCGGGGAGCTGTTTTTT.

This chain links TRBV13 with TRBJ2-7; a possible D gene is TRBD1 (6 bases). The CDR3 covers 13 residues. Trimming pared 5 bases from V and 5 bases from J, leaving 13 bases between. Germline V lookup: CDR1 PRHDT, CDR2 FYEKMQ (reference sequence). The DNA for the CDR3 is TGTGCCAGCAGCCTCAGGGGAGTCAACGAGCAGTACTTC. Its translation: CASSLRGVNEQYF. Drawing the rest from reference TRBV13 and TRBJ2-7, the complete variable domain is AAGVIQSPRHLIKEKRETATLKCYPIPRHDTVYWYQQGPGQDPQFLISFYEKMQSDKGSIPDRFSAQQFSDYHSELNMSSLELGDSALYFCASSLRGVNEQYFGPGTRLTVT.

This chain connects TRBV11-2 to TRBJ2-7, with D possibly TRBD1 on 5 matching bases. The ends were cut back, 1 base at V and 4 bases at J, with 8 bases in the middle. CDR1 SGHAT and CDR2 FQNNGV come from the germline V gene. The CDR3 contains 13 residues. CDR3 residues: CASSLADTYEQYF. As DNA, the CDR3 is TGTGCCAGCAGCTTAGCGGACACTTACGAGCAGTACTTC.

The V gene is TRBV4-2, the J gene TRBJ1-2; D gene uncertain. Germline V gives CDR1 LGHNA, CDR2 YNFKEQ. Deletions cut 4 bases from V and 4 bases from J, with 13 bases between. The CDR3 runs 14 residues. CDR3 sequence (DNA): TGTGCCAGCAGCCTTGATTCGGGGATCTATGGCTACACCTTC. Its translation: CASSLDSGIYGYTF.

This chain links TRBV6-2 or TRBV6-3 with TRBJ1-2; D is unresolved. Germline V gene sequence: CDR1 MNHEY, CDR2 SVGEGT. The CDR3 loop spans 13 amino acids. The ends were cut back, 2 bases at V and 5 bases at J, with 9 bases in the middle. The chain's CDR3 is CASSYQSRYGYTF. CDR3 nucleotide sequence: TGTGCCAGCAGTTACCAATCAAGATATGGCTACACCTTC.

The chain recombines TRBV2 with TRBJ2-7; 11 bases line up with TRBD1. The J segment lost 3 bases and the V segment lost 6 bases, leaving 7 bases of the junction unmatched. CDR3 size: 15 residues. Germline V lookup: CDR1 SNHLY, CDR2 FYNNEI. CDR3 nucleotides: TGTGCCAGCAGGGCAACCGGGACAGGGGGCTACGAGCAGTACTTC. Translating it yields CASRATGTGGYEQYF. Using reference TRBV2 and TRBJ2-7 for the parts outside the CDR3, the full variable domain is EPEVTQTPSHQVTQMGQEVILRCVPISNHLYFYWYRQILGQKVEFLVSFYNNEISEKSEIFDDQFSVERPDGSNFTLKIRSTKLEDSAMYFCASRATGTGGYEQYFGPGTRLTVT.

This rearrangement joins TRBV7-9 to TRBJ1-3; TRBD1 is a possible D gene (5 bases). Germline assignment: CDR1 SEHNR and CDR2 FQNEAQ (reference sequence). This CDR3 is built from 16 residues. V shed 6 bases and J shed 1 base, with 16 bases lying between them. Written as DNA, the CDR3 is TGTGCCAGCAGTTTTGACAGCGGCTGGTCTGGAAACACCATATATTTT. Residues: CASSFDSGWSGNTIYF. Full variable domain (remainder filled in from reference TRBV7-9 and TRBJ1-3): DTGVSQNPRHKITKRGQNVTFRCDPISEHNRLYWYRQTLGQGPEFLTYFQNEAQLEKSRLLSDRFSAERPKGSFSTLEIQRTEQGDSAMYLCASSFDSGWSGNTIYFGEGSWLTVV.

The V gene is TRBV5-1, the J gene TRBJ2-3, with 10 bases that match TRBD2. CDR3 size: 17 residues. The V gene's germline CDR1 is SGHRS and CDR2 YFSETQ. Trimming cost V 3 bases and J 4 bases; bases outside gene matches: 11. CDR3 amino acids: CASSSLLAGKGADTQYF. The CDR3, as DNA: TGCGCCAGCAGCTCTTTACTAGCGGGGAAAGGGGCAGATACGCAGTATTTT.

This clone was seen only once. CDR3 bases: TGTGCCAGCAGTCCCCAGCTCAGGGGGGGGTCCTACAATGAGCAGTTCTTC. Translating gives CASSPQLRGGSYNEQFF. The chain combines TRBV6-6 with TRBJ2-1; either TRBD1 or TRBD2 may supply D (7 bases each). Germline loops: CDR1 MNHNY, CDR2 SVGAGI (reference sequence). There are 17 residues in the CDR3. V lost 5 bases and J 1 base, leaving 18 bases between the germline ends.

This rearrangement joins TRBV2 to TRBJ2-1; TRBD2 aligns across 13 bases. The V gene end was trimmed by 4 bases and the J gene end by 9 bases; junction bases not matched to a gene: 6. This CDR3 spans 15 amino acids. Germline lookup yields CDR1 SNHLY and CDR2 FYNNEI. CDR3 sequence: CASSGGLAGLGEQFF. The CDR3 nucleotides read TGTGCCAGCAGTGGGGGACTAGCGGGGTTAGGTGAGCAGTTCTTC.

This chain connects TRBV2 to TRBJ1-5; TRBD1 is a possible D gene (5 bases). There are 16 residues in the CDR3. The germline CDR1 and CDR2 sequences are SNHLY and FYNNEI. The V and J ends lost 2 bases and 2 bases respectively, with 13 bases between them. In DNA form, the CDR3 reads TGTGCCAGCAGTGAACGGGGGAGGGGAGGCAATCAGCCCCAGCATTTT. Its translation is CASSERGRGGNQPQHF.

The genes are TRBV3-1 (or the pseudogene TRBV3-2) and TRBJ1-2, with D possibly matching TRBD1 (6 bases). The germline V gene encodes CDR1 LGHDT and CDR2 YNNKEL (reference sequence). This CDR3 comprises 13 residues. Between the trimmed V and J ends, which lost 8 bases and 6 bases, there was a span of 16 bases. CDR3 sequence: CASGLQGKDGYTF. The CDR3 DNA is TGTGCCAGCGGGTTACAGGGTAAGGATGGCTACACCTTC.

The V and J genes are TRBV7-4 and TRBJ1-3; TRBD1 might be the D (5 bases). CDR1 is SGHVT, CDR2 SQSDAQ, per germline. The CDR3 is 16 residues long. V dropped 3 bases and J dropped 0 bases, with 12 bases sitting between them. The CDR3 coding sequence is TGTGCCAGCAGCTTTAGGAGGGGAATCTCTGGAAACACCATATATTTT. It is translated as CASSFRRGISGNTIYF.